Reported below is one TCR beta chain. The template for TCR beta VDJ and CDR3 sequence profiling was genomic DNA. TCRdb ran MiXCR on the reads and lists one entry per CDR3 protein. The data contain just over 400,000 distinct CDR3 sequences, roughly 64% of them singletons. There are 15 residues in the CDR3. CDR1 is LNHDA, CDR2 SQIVND, per germline (reference sequence). V lost 9 bases, J lost 14 bases, and 19 bases stayed unmatched. The data originate from a study of CD8+CD57+ T cells in acquired aplastic anemia. Study at large: An average of 3.2 ug of DNA was obtained from sorted CD4+ and CD8+ cells.

The sample consisted of sorted CD4+, CD8+, or CD8+CD57+ T cells (not recorded which) from PBMCs. This chain joins TRBV19 and TRBJ1-6; 7 bases agree with TRBD1. The TCR was taken from a human donor in good health, serving as a control. CDR3 protein: CASSPTGQGGSTLHF. In nucleotides, the CDR3 is TGTGCCAGCAGTCCGACAGGGCAGGGCGGTTCCACCCTCCACTTT.